This paragraph covers one T cell receptor (beta chain) sequence. TCRdb keeps only in-frame clones here, not all; method: immunoSEQ multiplex PCR. The table records 100,000 to 150,000 clones, approximately 89% of them present only once. CDR1 is SGHTA and CDR2 is FQGTGA in the germline V gene. This CDR3 is built from 14 residues. Trimming left V 2 bases short and J 10 bases short, with 12 bases between. This sample stems from a study of control samples from healthy donors and cancer patients. The clonotype originates from a man aged 18 to 35 in good health. Material: blood. This rearrangement joins TRBV7-3 to TRBJ1-6; no firm D call. CDR3 sequence reads: CASSLGSSYSPLHF. Here the CDR3 DNA reads TGTGCCAGCAGCTTAGGGTCTAGTTACTCACCCCTCCACTTT.